The 24 T cell receptor beta chains listed next were all sequenced from one sample in a study of blood T cell repertoires in COVID-19. Some clones are missing from TCRdb's copy, which holds only in-frame ones; the method was immunoSEQ multiplex PCR. The sample lists approximately 310,000 clones; around 85% were seen once. The sample taken for sequencing was PBMCs or T cells enriched from blood (not recorded which). These receptors were obtained from a woman aged 25 to 45 who had been exposed to COVID-19.

Comment on this clone: Other DNA sequences in the sample encode the same CDR3. This chain joins TRBV5-1 and TRBJ2-3; tentatively, D is TRBD2 (5 bases). Trimming took 0 bases from V and 0 from J, leaving 5 bases between them. Per germline, CDR1 SGHRS and CDR2 YFSETQ. CDR3 length: 14 amino acids. The CDR3 DNA reads TGCGCCAGCAGCTTGGGCGGGAGCACAGATACGCAGTATTTT. It yields the protein CASSLGGSTDTQYF.

This chain's CDR3 is CASSNVYGRLFSYEQFF. DNA of the CDR3: TGTGCCAGCAGTAACGTTTATGGGAGGCTCTTCTCCTATGAGCAGTTCTTC. V and J are TRBV11-2 and TRBJ2-1, with D possibly matching TRBD2 (6 bases). The V and J ends lost 6 bases and 8 bases respectively, with 26 bases between them. Germline CDR1 and CDR2: SGHAT and FQNNGV. The CDR3 runs 17 residues.

The chain joins TRBV2 to TRBJ1-2; TRBD1 matches 8 bases. The V and J ends lost 3 bases and 4 bases, in that order; junction bases with no gene match: 4. The CDR3 sequence is 14 residues long. Per the germline V gene, CDR1 is SNHLY and CDR2 is FYNNEI. The CDR3 DNA is TGTGCCAGCAGTGACCAGGGGGCCCTCTATGGCTACACCTTC. Amino acids: CASSDQGALYGYTF.

The gene calls are TRBV14 and TRBJ1-5; D remains ambiguous. Per the germline V gene, CDR1 is SGHDN and CDR2 is FVKESK. This CDR3 is 13 amino acids long. V was pared by 3 bases and J by 0 bases, with 3 bases between. The CDR3 protein is CASSQYSNQPQHF. The CDR3 DNA follows: TGTGCCAGCAGCCAGTATAGCAATCAGCCCCAGCATTTT.

The V gene is TRBV30, the J gene TRBJ1-1; maybe TRBD1 (6 bases). Per germline, CDR1 GTSNPN and CDR2 SVGIG (reference sequence). V was clipped by 3 bases and J by 6 bases, with 23 bases between them. The CDR3 extends over 16 amino acids. DNA for the CDR3: TGTGCCTGGAGCGCAGGGGACCTAATTCTCGGCGCTGAAGCTTTCTTT. Translating gives CAWSAGDLILGAEAFF.

This sequence joins TRBV6-5 and TRBJ2-7, with 7 bases lining up with TRBD1. V gave up 8 bases and J gave up 3 bases; unmatched junction bases: 7. The CDR3 length is 13 residues. Germline V gene sequence: CDR1 MNHEY, CDR2 SVGAGI. In DNA form, the CDR3 reads TGTGCCAGCGAAGGACAGGTCCTCTACGAGCAGTACTTC. It encodes CASEGQVLYEQYF.

This sequence joins TRBV5-4 and TRBJ2-7, with no clear D. This CDR3 spans 11 amino acids. Per germline, CDR1 SGHNT and CDR2 YYREEE (reference sequence). V lost 4 bases and J lost 3, with 5 bases in between. The CDR3 loop is CASSEDYEQYF. CDR3 in DNA: TGTGCCAGCAGCGAGGACTACGAGCAGTACTTC.

This chain connects TRBV18 to TRBJ2-1, with D perhaps matching TRBD2 (6 bases). This CDR3 region has 13 residues. Trimming took off 1 base at V and 5 bases at J, with 6 bases between the two ends. Germline values: CDR1 KGHSH, CDR2 LQKENI. The chain's CDR3 is CASSPREDNEQFF. The CDR3, as DNA: TGTGCCAGCTCACCACGGGAGGACAATGAGCAGTTCTTC.

This rearrangement joins TRBV29-1 to TRBJ2-2; D remains ambiguous. The CDR3 contains 13 residues. Germline assignment: CDR1 SQVTM and CDR2 ANQGSEA. V lost 1 base to trimming and J lost 7 bases, with 10 bases between them. The CDR3 here is CSVEGLSGGELFF. The CDR3 DNA reads as TGCAGCGTTGAAGGACTTTCCGGCGGGGAGCTGTTTTTT.

The rearrangement uses TRBV4-3 and TRBJ2-2, with D possibly matching TRBD1 (7 bases). Looked up from germline, CDR1 is LGHNA and CDR2 is YSLEER. CDR3 size: 18 residues. The V and J ends lost 0 bases and 3 bases respectively, with 17 bases between them. The CDR3 spells CASSQDLKQGTHTGELFF. In nucleotides, the CDR3 is TGCGCCAGCAGCCAAGATCTCAAACAGGGGACTCACACCGGGGAGCTGTTTTTT.

The chain carries TRBV5-4 and TRBJ2-7, with TRBD1 matching over 10 bases. This CDR3 contains 18 residues. Germline loops: CDR1 SGHNT, CDR2 YYREEE (reference sequence). V was pared by 2 bases and J by 3 bases, with 14 bases of the junction left unmatched. CDR3 nucleotide sequence: TGTGCCAGCAGCTTCCGGGACAGGGGACTCCAGGGAAACTACGAGCAGTACTTC. This sequence encodes CASSFRDRGLQGNYEQYF.

The chain is built from TRBV10-2 and TRBJ1-1; tentative D call: TRBD1 (5 bases). V lost 3 bases and J 3 bases, leaving 11 bases between the germline ends. The CDR3 is made up of 14 amino acids. CDR1 and CDR2 from the germline V gene are WSHSY and SAAADI. CDR3 DNA sequence: TGCGCCAGCAGTGAATTGGAGGGACACACTGAAGCTTTCTTT. This codes for CASSELEGHTEAFF.

This chain joins TRBV19 and TRBJ1-2; no firm D call. Germline lookup yields CDR1 LNHDA and CDR2 SQIVND (reference sequence). V lost 6 bases, J lost 4 bases, and 9 bases lay in between. The CDR3 runs to 12 residues. The CDR3 here is CASRGVSYGYTF. CDR3 DNA sequence: TGTGCCAGTAGGGGAGTTAGCTATGGCTACACCTTC. The full variable domain, rest sourced from reference TRBV19 and TRBJ1-2, is DGGITQSPKYLFRKEGQNVTLSCEQNLNHDAMYWYRQDPGQGLRLIYYSQIVNDFQKGDIAEGYSVSREKKESFPLTVTSAQKNPTAFYLCASRGVSYGYTFGSGTRLTVV.

The chain recombines TRBV5-1 with TRBJ2-5, with 7 bases that match TRBD2. V shed 4 bases and J 5 bases; nucleotides not matched to a gene: 23. Germline CDR1 reads SGHRS; CDR2 reads YFSETQ. The CDR3 has 19 amino acids. The CDR3 region has the DNA TGCGCCAGCAGCACAGAAACAGGTGGTCCGGGACGTAGCGGGGAGACCCAGTACTTC. It encodes CASSTETGGPGRSGETQYF.

The chain combines TRBV6-5 with TRBJ1-2, with D possibly TRBD1 on 5 matching bases. The V and J ends lost 3 bases and 1 base respectively, with 12 bases between them. CDR1 is MNHEY and CDR2 is SVGAGI in the germline V gene. The CDR3 is 15 amino acids. The CDR3 loop reads CASSYNPGINYGYTF. CDR3 in DNA: TGTGCCAGCAGTTATAATCCAGGGATTAACTATGGCTACACCTTC.

This clone came up once. The chain couples TRBV4-2 to TRBJ2-5; TRBD2 matches at 9 bases. V gave up 1 base and J gave up 1 base; unmatched junction bases: 13. The CDR3 spans 19 residues. Germline V gene sequence: CDR1 LGHNA, CDR2 YNFKEQ. The CDR3 reads CASSQGSGGHEGSQETQYF. In DNA form, the CDR3 reads TGTGCCAGCAGCCAAGGGAGCGGGGGGCACGAGGGGTCCCAAGAGACCCAGTACTTC.

The V call is TRBV28, the J call TRBJ1-5, with D possibly matching TRBD1 (6 bases). This CDR3 is built from 13 residues. V lost 5 bases to trimming and J lost 5 bases, with 10 bases between them. Per the germline V gene, CDR1 is MDHEN and CDR2 is SYDVKM. The CDR3 reads CASSPAGDQPQHF. CDR3 coding DNA: TGTGCCAGCAGTCCGGCAGGGGATCAGCCCCAGCATTTT.

This clone was seen once. The gene calls are TRBV12-3 or TRBV12-4 and TRBJ2-1; D is possibly TRBD2 (5 bases). CDR3 length: 12 amino acids. Trimming removed 7 bases at V and 10 bases at J, with 14 bases between. This chain's CDR3 is CASTDVRAEQFF. The CDR3 region has the DNA TGTGCCAGCACCGACGTGCGGGCCGAGCAGTTCTTC.

The chain links TRBV28 to TRBJ2-7; D is perhaps TRBD2 (6 bases). The V end lost 5 bases, the J end lost 3 bases, and 11 bases lay between the germline ends. Germline V gene data show CDR1 as MDHEN and CDR2 as SYDVKM. The CDR3 consists of 13 residues. DNA for the CDR3: TGTGCCAGCAGTCCCTTGGGGGGCTACGAGCAGTACTTC. This translates into CASSPLGGYEQYF. The variable domain in full, with the rest retrieved from reference TRBV28 and TRBJ2-7, is DVKVTQSSRYLVKRTGEKVFLECVQDMDHENMFWYRQDPGLGLRLIYFSYDVKMKEKGDIPEGYSVSREKKERFSLILESASTNQTSMYLCASSPLGGYEQYFGPGTRLTVT.

The J gene is TRBJ1-6, the V gene TRBV2; possible D gene TRBD1, 6 bases. Trimming left V 7 bases short and J 7 bases short, with 8 bases between. Per the germline V gene, CDR1 is SNHLY and CDR2 is FYNNEI. The CDR3 has 12 residues. For the CDR3, the DNA is TGTGCCAGCAAACAGGGAAATTCACCCCTCCACTTT. The encoded protein is CASKQGNSPLHF.

V gene TRBV5-4 combines with J gene TRBJ1-2, with TRBD1 identical over 7 bases. CDR1 is SGHNT, CDR2 YYREEE, per germline (reference sequence). V gave up 4 bases and J gave up 2 bases; unmatched junction bases: 5. CDR3 length: 14 amino acids. The CDR3 sequence: CASSQSGQNYGYTF. The CDR3 bases are TGTGCCAGCAGCCAATCGGGACAGAACTATGGCTACACCTTC.

The J gene is TRBJ2-1, the V gene TRBV7-3, with D possibly being TRBD2 (6 bases). The CDR3 runs to 14 residues. V was trimmed by 6 bases and J by 7 bases, leaving 16 bases between them. The V gene's germline CDR1 is SGHTA and CDR2 FQGTGA. CDR3 DNA sequence: TGTGCCAGCAGTTCCGGGACTGCAACGAATGAGCAGTTCTTC. Translation: CASSSGTATNEQFF.

The rearrangement uses TRBV5-4 and TRBJ2-1, with D unclear. Germline-derived CDR1 and CDR2 are SGHNT and YYREEE (reference sequence). The V and J ends lost 1 base and 7 bases respectively, with 9 bases between them. This CDR3 has 13 residues. The CDR3 DNA sequence: TGTGCCAGCAGCTTGTCCCACCTAAATGAGCAGTTCTTC. Translated, it gives CASSLSHLNEQFF.

The chain uses TRBV5-1 and TRBJ1-1, with no clear D. The CDR3 covers 11 residues. The V end lost 3 bases, the J end lost 7 bases, and 7 bases lay between the germline ends. Germline values: CDR1 SGHRS, CDR2 YFSETQ. The CDR3 DNA sequence: TGCGCCAGCAGCTCGGGAGTTGAAGCTTTCTTT. The encoded protein is CASSSGVEAFF.